Listed below are T cell receptor beta chains from one sample, sequenced in a study of T cells in Graves' hyperthyroidism and ophthalmopathy. TCRdb fed the multiplex PCR reads into MiXCR, producing one record per CDR3 protein. This sample has over 500,000 distinct CDR3 sequences; approximately 17% occur once, and the top ten carry roughly 15%. Sequenced: blood. The source of these receptors is a woman aged 18-35 years with Graves' ophthalmopathy. The CDR3 runs from the conserved cysteine through the conserved F or W. Each record gives: CDR3 DNA, CDR3 protein, V gene, J gene, D gene, clone size. The D gene is left open where the match is weak. Not every row has a clone size; where given, it reads once, few, many or a size class.

CDR3nt: TGTGCCAGCAGCCCACCAGGGGTCCGGGAGACCCAGTACTTC
CDR3aa: CASSPPGVRETQYF
v_gene: TRBV9
j_gene: TRBJ2-5
d_gene: NA
abundance: NA

CDR3nt: TGTGCCAGCAGCCCGGGGCAGGGTCGAACTAACTATGGCTACACCTTC
CDR3aa: CASSPGQGRTNYGYTF
v_gene: TRBV7-2
j_gene: TRBJ1-2
d_gene: NA
abundance: many

CDR3nt: TGTGCCAGCAGTCGGGACAGGGGGTATGAAAAACTGTTTTTT
CDR3aa: CASSRDRGYEKLFF
v_gene: TRBV7-2
j_gene: TRBJ1-4
d_gene: TRBD1
abundance: NA

CDR3nt: TGTGCCAGCAGCCCACGACAGGATACCAACACTGAAGCTTTCTTT
CDR3aa: CASSPRQDTNTEAFF
v_gene: TRBV6-2/TRBV6-3
j_gene: TRBJ1-1
d_gene: NA
abundance: many

CDR3nt: TGCAGTGCTAGAGGGGTCGCGGACCTCCCCACAGATACGCAGTATTTT
CDR3aa: CSARGVADLPTDTQYF
v_gene: TRBV20-1
j_gene: TRBJ2-3
d_gene: NA
abundance: few

CDR3nt: TGTGCCAGCAGTGCCGGACTAGCGGGCTACAATGAGCAGTTCTTC
CDR3aa: CASSAGLAGYNEQFF
v_gene: TRBV6-1
j_gene: TRBJ2-1
d_gene: TRBD2
abundance: many

CDR3nt: TGTGCCAGCAGCCGTACTTCAGATGGCTACACCTTC
CDR3aa: CASSRTSDGYTF
v_gene: TRBV11-2
j_gene: TRBJ1-2
d_gene: NA
abundance: NA

CDR3nt: TGTGCCAGCAGCGCGACTAGCGGGGGGTACAATGAGCAGTTCTTC
CDR3aa: CASSATSGGYNEQFF
v_gene: TRBV7-3
j_gene: TRBJ2-1
d_gene: TRBD2
abundance: NA

CDR3nt: TGTGCCAGCAGTTGGGGACTAGCGGTCCGGAGCTCCTACAATGAGCAGTTCTTC
CDR3aa: CASSWGLAVRSSYNEQFF
v_gene: TRBV7-2
j_gene: TRBJ2-1
d_gene: TRBD2
abundance: NA

CDR3nt: TGCGCCAGCAGCTTGGGACCCGGGGGGCAGGACTACGAGCAGTACTTC
CDR3aa: CASSLGPGGQDYEQYF
v_gene: TRBV5-1
j_gene: TRBJ2-7
d_gene: NA
abundance: many

CDR3nt: TGTGCCAGCAGCTGGGGCCTCCGGACAGGGGATGATTCACCCCTCCACTTT
CDR3aa: CASSWGLRTGDDSPLHF
v_gene: TRBV5-6
j_gene: TRBJ1-6
d_gene: TRBD1
abundance: few

CDR3nt: TGTGCTAGCAGCCCAGCGGAGGGGAGGAATGAGCAGTTCTTC
CDR3aa: CASSPAEGRNEQFF
v_gene: TRBV7-7
j_gene: TRBJ2-1
d_gene: NA
abundance: NA

CDR3nt: TGTGCCTGGAATTCGGGGAGCTCCTACGAGCAGTACTTC
CDR3aa: CAWNSGSSYEQYF
v_gene: TRBV30
j_gene: TRBJ2-7
d_gene: NA
abundance: many

CDR3nt: TGCAGTGCTCCTAATGACAGGGGTGGCGAGCAGTACTTC
CDR3aa: CSAPNDRGGEQYF
v_gene: TRBV20-1
j_gene: TRBJ2-7
d_gene: TRBD1
abundance: many

CDR3nt: TGTGCCAGCTCACCACGGACGGGGGTAACGCTCGATACGCAGTATTTT
CDR3aa: CASSPRTGVTLDTQYF
v_gene: TRBV18
j_gene: TRBJ2-3
d_gene: NA
abundance: many

CDR3nt: TGTGCCAGTAGTTCAGGAATAAGGACCGGGGAGCTGTTTTTT
CDR3aa: CASSSGIRTGELFF
v_gene: TRBV19
j_gene: TRBJ2-2
d_gene: NA
abundance: NA

CDR3nt: TGTGCCAGCAGCATGAGCGATACGCAGTATTTT
CDR3aa: CASSMSDTQYF
v_gene: TRBV6-2/TRBV6-3
j_gene: TRBJ2-3
d_gene: NA
abundance: NA

CDR3nt: TGCGCCAGCAGCCAAGAGGGGGCAGCGCAGCCCCAGCATTTT
CDR3aa: CASSQEGAAQPQHF
v_gene: TRBV4-1
j_gene: TRBJ1-5
d_gene: NA
abundance: few

CDR3nt: TGTGCCAGCAGCTTAAGTCTAGCGGAGGGGGCCTACAATGAGCAGTTCTTC
CDR3aa: CASSLSLAEGAYNEQFF
v_gene: TRBV7-2
j_gene: TRBJ2-1
d_gene: NA
abundance: NA

CDR3nt: TGTGCCAGCACCGAGGGGGGTACAGGCTCCTACAATGAGCAGTTCTTC
CDR3aa: CASTEGGTGSYNEQFF
v_gene: TRBV28
j_gene: TRBJ2-1
d_gene: NA
abundance: NA

CDR3nt: TGTGCCAGCAGCCGGGACAGTACCCCTACCGAGCAGTACTTC
CDR3aa: CASSRDSTPTEQYF
v_gene: TRBV7-9
j_gene: TRBJ2-7
d_gene: TRBD1
abundance: NA

CDR3nt: TGTGCCAGTAGGGCTAGCGGGAACCAAGAGACCCAGTACTTC
CDR3aa: CASRASGNQETQYF
v_gene: TRBV19
j_gene: TRBJ2-5
d_gene: TRBD2
abundance: few

CDR3nt: TGCAGTGCTAGAGATTTAAGGCAGTTGAACACTGAAGCTTTCTTT
CDR3aa: CSARDLRQLNTEAFF
v_gene: TRBV20-1
j_gene: TRBJ1-1
d_gene: NA
abundance: many

CDR3nt: TGCGCCAGCAGCCAAGTGGAGAGGGCGGTTCAGCCCCAGCATTTT
CDR3aa: CASSQVERAVQPQHF
v_gene: TRBV4-1
j_gene: TRBJ1-5
d_gene: NA
abundance: NA

CDR3nt: TGCAGCGTGAACAGGGGGACCGGGGAGCTGTTTTTT
CDR3aa: CSVNRGTGELFF
v_gene: TRBV29-1
j_gene: TRBJ2-2
d_gene: TRBD1
abundance: NA

CDR3nt: TGTGCCATCAGTGAAGCAGGGCGGCTCGCCTACGAGCAGTACTTC
CDR3aa: CAISEAGRLAYEQYF
v_gene: TRBV10-3
j_gene: TRBJ2-7
d_gene: NA
abundance: many

CDR3nt: TGTGCCAGCACCTCCATAGGGGGCAGGCGGAACACTGAAGCTTTCTTT
CDR3aa: CASTSIGGRRNTEAFF
v_gene: TRBV7-9
j_gene: TRBJ1-1
d_gene: TRBD1
abundance: NA

CDR3nt: TGCGCCAGCAGCCTTAAGGGGTCGCAAACGGGCTACACCTTC
CDR3aa: CASSLKGSQTGYTF
v_gene: TRBV5-1
j_gene: TRBJ1-2
d_gene: NA
abundance: many

CDR3nt: TGTGCCACCAGTGATCCGTCGGAGACCCAGTACTTC
CDR3aa: CATSDPSETQYF
v_gene: TRBV24-1
j_gene: TRBJ2-5
d_gene: NA
abundance: NA

CDR3nt: TGTGCCAGCAGCGGATTGGACAGGGAATCCTACGAGCAGTACTTC
CDR3aa: CASSGLDRESYEQYF
v_gene: TRBV13
j_gene: TRBJ2-7
d_gene: TRBD1
abundance: many

CDR3nt: TGTGCCTGGAGTGAGGAGGCCAACTACGAGCAGTACTTC
CDR3aa: CAWSEEANYEQYF
v_gene: TRBV30
j_gene: TRBJ2-7
d_gene: NA
abundance: many

CDR3nt: TGTGCCAGCAGCTCATGGACAGGGAATCAGCCCCAGCATTTT
CDR3aa: CASSSWTGNQPQHF
v_gene: TRBV7-2
j_gene: TRBJ1-5
d_gene: TRBD1
abundance: many